A single T cell receptor beta chain is shown here with its context. The sample is drawn from a study of T cell changes during pregnancy in multiple sclerosis. V lost 0 bases and J 6 bases, leaving 3 bases between the germline ends. The CDR3 runs to 11 residues. Germline assignment: CDR1 SGHRS and CDR2 YFSETQ. Clones were read by immunoSEQ multiplex PCR, and TCRdb kept only the in-frame ones, dropping some. This table has 55,000 to 70,000 clones, about 89% appearing once. The V call is TRBV5-1, the J call TRBJ2-5; no firm D call. The material sequenced was peripheral blood, taken after pregnancy. The receptor was derived from a female donor with multiple sclerosis, enrolled in a pregnancy study. CDR3 protein: CASSLEQTQYF. DNA for the CDR3: TGCGCCAGCAGCTTGGAGCAGACCCAGTACTTC.